The clone carrying this T cell receptor (beta chain) was seen repeatedly, ten times or more. Its antigen is undetermined. Those patients picked for sequencing had displayed CD8+CD57+ cell expansion on flow cytometry. Severe acquired aplastic anemia was present in all patients. The CDR3 sequence is 19 residues long. J lost 2 bases, V lost 1 base, and 15 bases had no gene match. The germline gives CDR1 SGHVS, CDR2 FNYEAQ. This sample stems from a study of CD8+CD57+ T cells in acquired aplastic anemia. Genomic DNA constituted the template upon which TCR beta VDJ and CDR3 profiling was performed. In TCRdb, the reads were re-called with MiXCR into one record per CDR3 protein. This sample has about 200,000 distinct CDR3 sequences, with under 50% found just once. Study-wide results and caveats: Between the patient and control groups, CD8+ Simpson's diversity did not differ significantly. A set of approximately 29 CD8+ CDR3 sequences was shared between patients and controls, and these sequences appeared highly expressed in patients.

V usage is TRBV7-6 and J usage is TRBJ2-7; 9 bases map to TRBD2. The sequencing input was sorted CD4+, CD8+, or CD8+CD57+ T cells (not recorded which) from PBMCs. The source is a human donor with aplastic anemia. The CDR3 nucleotides read TGTGCCAGCAGCTTAGGAGTGGGGGATAGCGGGGGAGCTACCTACGAGCAGTACTTC. This sequence encodes CASSLGVGDSGGATYEQYF.